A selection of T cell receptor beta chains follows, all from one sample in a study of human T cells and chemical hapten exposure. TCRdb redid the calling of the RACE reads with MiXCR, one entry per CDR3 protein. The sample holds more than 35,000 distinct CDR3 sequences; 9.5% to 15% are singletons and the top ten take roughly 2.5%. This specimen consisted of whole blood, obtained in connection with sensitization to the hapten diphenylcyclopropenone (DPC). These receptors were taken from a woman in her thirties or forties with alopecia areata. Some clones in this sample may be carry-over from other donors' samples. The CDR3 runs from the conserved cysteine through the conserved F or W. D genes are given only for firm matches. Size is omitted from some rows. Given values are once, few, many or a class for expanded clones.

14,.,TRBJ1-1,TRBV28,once,CASSLTGKGAEAFF,TGTGCCAGCAGTTTAACCGGGAAAGGCGCTGAAGCTTTCTTT
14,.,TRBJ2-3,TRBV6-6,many,CASSYPSTPDTQYF,TGTGCCAGCAGTTACCCCTCTACGCCAGATACGCAGTATTTT
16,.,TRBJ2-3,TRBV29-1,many,CSVTRHQGPGGSTQYF,TGCAGCGTTACCCGTCATCAGGGTCCTGGGGGAAGTACGCAGTATTTT
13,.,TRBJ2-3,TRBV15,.,CATSRDQEDTQYF,TGTGCCACCAGCAGAGACCAAGAGGATACGCAGTATTTT
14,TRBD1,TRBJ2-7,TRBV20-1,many,CSAKGWTGTQEQYF,TGCAGTGCCAAAGGGTGGACAGGGACCCAAGAGCAGTACTTC
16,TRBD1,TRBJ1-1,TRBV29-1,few,CSVEDLYRGLNTEAFF,TGCAGCGTTGAAGACTTATACAGGGGTTTGAACACTGAAGCTTTCTTT
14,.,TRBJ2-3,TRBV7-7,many,CASSSGEGTDTQYF,TGTGCTAGCAGCTCCGGGGAGGGCACAGATACGCAGTATTTT
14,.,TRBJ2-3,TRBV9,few,CASSYRERADTQYF,TGTGCCAGCAGCTACAGGGAGCGTGCAGATACGCAGTATTTT
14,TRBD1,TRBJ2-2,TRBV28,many,CASSGQGHTGELFF,TGTGCCAGCAGTGGACAGGGCCACACCGGGGAGCTGTTTTTT
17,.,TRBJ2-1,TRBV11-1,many,CASSLMGGLGGYNEQFF,TGTGCCAGCAGCTTGATGGGAGGACTAGGGGGGTACAATGAGCAGTTCTTC
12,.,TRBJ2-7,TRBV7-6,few,CASSFSSYEQYF,TGTGCCAGCAGCTTTAGCTCCTACGAGCAGTACTTC
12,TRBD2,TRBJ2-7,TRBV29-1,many,CSVSDPGGEQYF,TGCAGCGTTTCAGACCCGGGGGGCGAGCAGTACTTC
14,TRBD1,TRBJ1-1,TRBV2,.,CASQTGTGDPEAFF,TGTGCCAGCCAGACCGGGACAGGGGATCCTGAAGCTTTCTTT